Sequencing of this T cell receptor (beta chain) was carried out in a study of blood T cell repertoires in COVID-19. CDR3 length equals 14 residues. The V end lost 4 bases, the J end lost 6 bases, and 15 bases lay between the germline ends. Germline assignment: CDR1 SEHNR and CDR2 FQNEAQ (reference sequence). Libraries were prepared by immunoSEQ multiplex PCR; TCRdb keeps only in-frame clonotypes and omits some of them. The sample has 65,000 or so clones; 80% to 90% are singletons. The rearrangement uses TRBV7-9 and TRBJ1-2; tentatively, D is TRBD1 (6 bases). Sequencing was done on a sample of peripheral blood. The sequence was obtained from a man in his forties or fifties with active COVID-19. CDR3: CASSSGGLSDGYTF. CDR3 nucleotide sequence: TGTGCCAGCAGCTCCGGGGGGCTGTCGGATGGCTACACCTTC.